One sample yielded the 3 T cell receptor beta chains listed below, sequenced in a study of blood T cells in healthy people across ages. Using a J-beta primer mix together with a sample-barcoded 5' primer, a second PCR was run for roughly 7 to 11 cycles. TCRdb analysed the 5' RACE reads with MiXCR anew, one entry per CDR3 protein. The repertoire holds fewer than 2,000,000 distinct CDR3 sequences, approximately 32% seen once, with about 11% in the top ten. Sequencing input: blood. These receptors were collected from a woman aged 25 to 39 in good health.

The chain joins TRBV19 to TRBJ2-1, with 12 bases aligning to TRBD1. Germline V lookup: CDR1 LNHDA, CDR2 SQIVND (reference sequence). With 4 bases clipped from V and 6 bases from J, the junction kept 7 bases outside the gene matches. This CDR3 comprises 16 residues. Written as DNA, the CDR3 is TGTGCCAGTAGTAATCGGGACAGGGGGCTCGGCAATGAGCAGTTCTTC. Translated, it gives CASSNRDRGLGNEQFF.

This clonotype came up many times. V and J are TRBV20-1 and TRBJ2-3, with 10 bases identical to TRBD2. CDR3 length: 15 amino acids. V lost 3 bases, J lost 4 bases, and 7 bases stayed unmatched. Per germline, CDR1 DFQATT and CDR2 SNEGSKA (reference sequence). CDR3 protein: CSASPGLAKADTQYF. The CDR3 nucleotides read TGCAGTGCTAGTCCGGGACTAGCGAAGGCAGATACGCAGTATTTT.

This clonotype was observed a few times. This rearrangement joins TRBV7-9 to TRBJ2-2, with 8 nucleotides matching TRBD1. CDR1 and CDR2 from the germline V gene are SEHNR and FQNEAQ (reference sequence). CDR3 length: 15 amino acids. V lost 3 bases to trimming and J lost 7 bases; unmatched junction nucleotides: 7. CDR3 bases: TGTGCCAGCAGCTTCGGACAGGGTGTAATCGGGGAGCTGTTTTTT. It translates to CASSFGQGVIGELFF.